This T cell receptor (beta chain) is drawn from a study of cytomegalovirus exposure and HLA in healthy donors. For this clone: Its antigen is currently unknown.

Study results and caveats: Presence/absence analyses took donor sequencing depth as roughly uniform.

Vbeta (60) and Jbeta (13) primers were used in the PCR. Repertoires were generated with immunoSEQ multiplex PCR, while TCRdb's copy carries only in-frame clones and drops some. The sample holds over 100,000 clones; 70% are singletons and the top ten take roughly 8.4%. Germline V lookup: CDR1 SGHNT, CDR2 YENEEA. Losses at the gene ends were 1 base for V and 5 bases for J; bases not matched to a gene: 4. The CDR3 is made up of 15 amino acids. The source is a man between 25 and 39 years old in good health and CMV-seropositive. Sequenced: PBMCs. The rearrangement links TRBV11-3 to TRBJ2-1, with 8 bases identical to TRBD2. CDR3 sequence reads: CASSLGAGGNNEQFF. CDR3 nucleotide sequence: TGTGCCAGCAGCTTAGGGGCGGGAGGCAACAATGAGCAGTTCTTC. The whole variable domain, remainder taken from reference TRBV11-3 and TRBJ2-1, is EAGVVQSPRYKIIEKKQPVAFWCNPISGHNTLYWYLQNLGQGPELLIRYENEEAVDDSQLPKDRFSAERLKGVDSTLKIQPAELGDSAVYLCASSLGAGGNNEQFFGPGTRLTVL.